Listed below are T cell receptor beta chains from one sample, sequenced in a study of shared clonotypes between healthy human individuals. TCRdb's copy holds only in-frame clones and misses some; the assay was immunoSEQ multiplex PCR. This table holds approximately 250,000 clones, over 60% found once. The sample consisted of memory CD4+ T cells sorted from blood. The receptors were sampled from a man aged 25 to 40 in good health. CDR3s include the opening cysteine and the closing phenylalanine or tryptophan. The D gene is left open where the match is weak. Clone size is shown for a subset of rows, as once, few, many or a class of expanded clone.

J gene,clone size,D gene,V gene,CDR3 protein,CDR3 DNA
TRBJ2-1,few,NA,TRBV5-1,CASSLGDNNEQFF,TGCGCCAGCAGCCTCGGGGACAACAATGAGCAGTTCTTC
TRBJ1-5,NA,NA,TRBV6-1,CASEGFWQPQHF,TGTGCCAGTGAGGGGTTCTGGCAGCCCCAGCATTTT
TRBJ2-2,NA,NA,TRBV27,CASSKNYAADTGELFF,TGTGCCAGCAGTAAAAATTACGCCGCGGACACCGGGGAGCTGTTTTTT
TRBJ1-1,many,NA,TRBV18,CASSPPGRVATEAFF,TGTGCCAGCTCACCACCGGGCAGGGTTGCCACTGAAGCTTTCTTT
TRBJ1-5,NA,NA,TRBV7-8,CASSYQVGSNQPQHF,TGTGCCAGCAGCTACCAGGTCGGGAGCAATCAGCCCCAGCATTTT
TRBJ2-7,few,NA,TRBV27,CASTNRVNSYEQYF,TGTGCCAGCACGAACCGGGTAAACTCCTACGAGCAGTACTTC
TRBJ2-2,NA,TRBD1,TRBV9,CASSPRTGNTGELFF,TGTGCCAGCAGCCCCAGGACAGGAAACACCGGGGAGCTGTTTTTT
TRBJ2-2,NA,TRBD2,TRBV7-2,CASSLVSGRDGELFF,TGTGCCAGCAGCTTAGTAAGCGGGAGGGATGGGGAGCTGTTTTTT
TRBJ1-5,NA,NA,TRBV23-1,CASSQWPTRLSNQPQHF,TGCGCCAGCAGTCAATGGCCGACACGACTTAGCAATCAGCCCCAGCATTTT
TRBJ2-5,NA,TRBD2,TRBV5-4,CASSPGTSLETQYF,TGTGCCAGCAGCCCGGGGACTAGCCTTGAGACCCAGTACTTC
TRBJ1-2,many,TRBD1,TRBV19,CATRRGTGGNYGYTF,TGTGCCACCCGACGGGGAACAGGGGGGAACTATGGCTACACCTTC
TRBJ2-6,NA,NA,TRBV11-2,CASSLARGESGANVLTF,TGTGCCAGCAGCTTAGCCAGGGGAGAGTCTGGGGCCAACGTCCTGACTTTC
TRBJ1-2,NA,NA,TRBV29-1,CSALVGGSNYGYTF,TGCAGCGCCTTGGTGGGGGGGAGTAACTATGGCTACACCTTC
TRBJ1-1,NA,NA,TRBV5-1,CASSLADTEAFF,TGCGCCAGCAGCCTGGCTGACACTGAAGCTTTCTTT
TRBJ2-7,NA,TRBD2,TRBV7-2,CASSGGLAGVGEQYF,TGTGCCAGCAGCGGGGGACTAGCGGGAGTCGGCGAGCAGTACTTC
TRBJ1-5,NA,NA,TRBV5-1,CASSSTGSPSQPQHF,TGCGCCAGCAGCTCAACAGGGAGTCCCTCTCAGCCCCAGCATTTT
TRBJ2-3,NA,NA,TRBV5-4,CASRFGTQDTQYF,TGTGCCAGCAGATTCGGGACTCAGGATACGCAGTATTTT
TRBJ2-1,once,NA,TRBV5-1,CASGLIPSYNEQFF,TGCGCCAGTGGACTTATCCCATCCTACAATGAGCAGTTCTTC
TRBJ2-7,NA,TRBD2,TRBV7-8,CASSLVSGGSYEQYF,TGTGCCAGCAGCTTAGTAAGCGGGGGGAGCTACGAGCAGTACTTC
TRBJ2-7,NA,NA,TRBV27,CASSLRRGGYEQYF,TGTGCCAGCAGTTTACGTAGGGGGGGCTACGAGCAGTACTTC
TRBJ2-3,NA,TRBD2,TRBV27,CASLSALAGKRVTQYF,TGTGCCAGCCTATCCGCGCTAGCGGGAAAACGGGTTACGCAGTATTTT
TRBJ2-6,NA,NA,TRBV6-1,CASKEILSGANVLTF,TGTGCCAGCAAAGAAATCCTCTCTGGGGCCAACGTCCTGACTTTC
TRBJ1-1,NA,TRBD1,TRBV4-3,CASNLIRGQGEAFF,TGCGCCAGCAACCTGATAAGGGGACAGGGAGAAGCTTTCTTT
TRBJ2-5,few,NA,TRBV18,CASSPNQETQYF,TGTGCCAGCTCACCCAACCAAGAGACCCAGTACTTC
TRBJ2-2,NA,TRBD2,TRBV7-9,CASSRGLAGGPVTGELFF,TGTGCCAGCAGCCGGGGACTAGCGGGAGGGCCTGTCACCGGGGAGCTGTTTTTT
TRBJ2-7,medium-sized,TRBD2,TRBV7-9,CASSSPLGGLAFEQYF,TGTGCCAGCAGTTCGCCGTTAGGGGGACTAGCGTTCGAGCAGTACTTC
TRBJ1-1,NA,NA,TRBV5-5,CASSSNILWIEAFF,TGTGCCAGCAGCTCTAATATACTTTGGATTGAAGCTTTCTTT
TRBJ2-3,NA,TRBD1,TRBV29-1,CSVARQGSTDTQYF,TGCAGCGTTGCGAGACAGGGGAGCACAGATACGCAGTATTTT
TRBJ1-1,NA,NA,TRBV7-9,CASSPVGSIGTEAFF,TGTGCCAGCAGCCCGGTAGGTTCGATTGGCACTGAAGCTTTCTTT
TRBJ1-5,NA,TRBD1,TRBV2,CASRETGNQPQHF,TGTGCCAGCAGGGAGACAGGGAATCAGCCCCAGCATTTT
TRBJ2-5,NA,NA,TRBV20-1,CSARAGETQYF,TGCAGTGCTAGGGCCGGAGAGACCCAGTACTTC
TRBJ1-1,NA,TRBD1,TRBV5-1,CASARTGRGNTEAFF,TGCGCCAGCGCCCGGACAGGGCGGGGGAACACTGAAGCTTTCTTT
TRBJ2-3,once,TRBD2,TRBV29-1,CSVDPIQGLAESTQYF,TGCAGCGTTGACCCCATACAGGGACTAGCGGAGTCTACGCAGTATTTT
TRBJ2-7,NA,TRBD2,TRBV2,CASREREISYEQYF,TGTGCCAGCAGGGAGCGGGAGATCTCCTACGAGCAGTACTTC
TRBJ2-7,NA,TRBD1,TRBV28,CASSRTGANSYEQYF,TGTGCCAGCAGTCGTACAGGGGCCAACTCCTACGAGCAGTACTTC
TRBJ2-7,NA,NA,TRBV5-1,CASSLGWASYEQYF,TGCGCCAGCAGCTTGGGTTGGGCCTCCTACGAGCAGTACTTC
TRBJ2-6,NA,NA,TRBV1,CTSSQEPGYRSGANVLTF,TGCACCAGCAGCCAAGAACCGGGTTACCGCTCTGGGGCCAACGTCCTGACTTTC
TRBJ2-6,NA,NA,TRBV29-1,CSVEAGINVLTF,TGCAGCGTTGAGGCAGGGATCAACGTCCTGACTTTC
TRBJ2-2,NA,NA,TRBV5-1,CASSLKASGTGELFF,TGCGCCAGCAGCTTGAAAGCCTCGGGGACCGGGGAGCTGTTTTTT
TRBJ2-3,NA,NA,TRBV29-1,CSVEDLRVDTQYF,TGCAGCGTTGAAGATCTGCGGGTAGATACGCAGTATTTT
TRBJ2-2,NA,TRBD1,TRBV19,CASSADRVGRGTGELFF,TGTGCCAGTAGTGCAGACAGGGTGGGAAGGGGCACCGGGGAGCTGTTTTTT
TRBJ2-2,few,TRBD2,TRBV2,CASRASREVGLFF,TGTGCCAGCAGAGCTTCCCGGGAGGTGGGGCTGTTTTTT
TRBJ1-2,NA,NA,TRBV15,CATSRDRAFYGYTF,TGTGCCACCAGCAGAGACAGGGCTTTCTATGGCTACACCTTC
TRBJ2-3,NA,NA,TRBV4-3,CASSRSRDTQYF,TGCGCCAGCAGCCGATCTAGAGATACGCAGTATTTT
TRBJ2-1,NA,TRBD1,TRBV7-7,CASSEGTGQYNEQFF,TGTGCCAGCAGCGAGGGGACAGGGCAATACAATGAGCAGTTCTTC
TRBJ2-1,NA,NA,TRBV7-2,CASSFRNEQFF,TGTGCCAGCAGCTTCCGCAATGAGCAGTTCTTC
TRBJ2-1,NA,NA,TRBV6-1,CASSELSGWQFF,TGTGCCAGCAGTGAATTAAGCGGCTGGCAGTTCTTC
TRBJ1-4,NA,NA,TRBV5-5,CASSGMSGEKLFF,TGTGCCAGCAGCGGGATGTCTGGCGAAAAACTGTTTTTT
TRBJ2-7,NA,NA,TRBV21-1,CASSKFSCSRPNGCEQYF,TGTGCCAGCAGCAAATTTTCTTGCTCTAGGCCAAACGGCTGCGAGCAGTACTTC
TRBJ2-7,NA,TRBD1,TRBV29-1,CSVKTGSREQYF,TGCAGCGTTAAGACAGGGTCTCGCGAGCAGTACTTC
TRBJ1-1,many,NA,TRBV7-8,CASSLTWGADTEAFF,TGTGCCAGCAGCTTAACTTGGGGGGCAGACACTGAAGCTTTCTTT